This is a list of T cell receptor beta chains from one sample in a study of T cell responses to AZD1222 COVID-19 vaccine. TCRdb keeps only in-frame clones here, not all; method: immunoSEQ multiplex PCR. Of 130,000 or so clones listed, 85% to 95% are singletons. The material was peripheral blood, obtained on day 0 of MenACWY control vaccination. The receptors derive from an adult in good health. Both conserved end residues are part of each CDR3. Each record gives: J gene, clone size, V gene, D gene, CDR3 DNA, CDR3 protein. A D gene is named only where the DNA matches it firmly. Clone size appears in some rows only: once, few, many, or a class for an expanded clone.

J gene: TRBJ1-3
clone size: .
V gene: TRBV29-1
D gene: .
CDR3 DNA: TGCAGCGTACAGGCATTCGGTGACTCTGGAAACACCATATATTTT
CDR3 protein: CSVQAFGDSGNTIYF

J gene: TRBJ1-2
clone size: .
V gene: TRBV5-1
D gene: .
CDR3 DNA: TGCGCCAGCAGCGACGGACTCACCTATGGCTACACCTTC
CDR3 protein: CASSDGLTYGYTF

J gene: TRBJ1-1
clone size: .
V gene: TRBV5-1
D gene: .
CDR3 DNA: TGCGCCAGCAGTAATGAATTGAACACTGAAGCTTTCTTT
CDR3 protein: CASSNELNTEAFF

J gene: TRBJ2-7
clone size: .
V gene: TRBV5-4
D gene: TRBD2
CDR3 DNA: TGTGCCAGCAGCTCCCGGACTAGCGGGAGAGACGAGCAGTACTTC
CDR3 protein: CASSSRTSGRDEQYF

J gene: TRBJ2-7
clone size: .
V gene: TRBV6-5
D gene: .
CDR3 DNA: TGTGCCAGCAGTTATCGGGACGGGAGAGACGAGCAGTACTTC
CDR3 protein: CASSYRDGRDEQYF

J gene: TRBJ1-1
clone size: .
V gene: TRBV6-2/TRBV6-3
D gene: .
CDR3 DNA: TGTGCCAGCAGTTACGGGTCACCCGGCACCATTGAAGCTTTCTTT
CDR3 protein: CASSYGSPGTIEAFF

J gene: TRBJ1-5
clone size: .
V gene: TRBV5-1
D gene: TRBD1
CDR3 DNA: TGCGCCAGCAGCGCCACCGGGACAGGGGAAGCGCCCCAGCATTTT
CDR3 protein: CASSATGTGEAPQHF

J gene: TRBJ2-5
clone size: .
V gene: TRBV7-2
D gene: .
CDR3 DNA: TGTGCCAGCAGCTTAGTGGCCGGAGCGGAAGAGACCCAGTACTTC
CDR3 protein: CASSLVAGAEETQYF

J gene: TRBJ2-2
clone size: .
V gene: TRBV14
D gene: .
CDR3 DNA: TGTGCCAGCAGCCAGGGACATTCGAACACCGGGGAGCTGTTTTTT
CDR3 protein: CASSQGHSNTGELFF

J gene: TRBJ2-1
clone size: .
V gene: TRBV5-1
D gene: .
CDR3 DNA: TGCGCCAGCAGCTTGGACGGGAATACCTACAATGAGCAGTTCTTC
CDR3 protein: CASSLDGNTYNEQFF

J gene: TRBJ1-6
clone size: .
V gene: TRBV2
D gene: TRBD1
CDR3 DNA: TGTGCCAGCAGTGCCCTTGGACAGGGGAATTCACCCCTCCACTTT
CDR3 protein: CASSALGQGNSPLHF

J gene: TRBJ1-1
clone size: .
V gene: TRBV6-5
D gene: .
CDR3 DNA: TGTGCCAGCAACGGACAGCTGAACACTGAAGCTTTCTTT
CDR3 protein: CASNGQLNTEAFF

J gene: TRBJ1-1
clone size: once
V gene: TRBV5-6
D gene: .
CDR3 DNA: TGTGCCAGCAGCACCAACCCCGGGGCCGCTGAAGCTTTCTTT
CDR3 protein: CASSTNPGAAEAFF

J gene: TRBJ1-4
clone size: few
V gene: TRBV18
D gene: TRBD1
CDR3 DNA: TGTGCCAGCCAGGGGGGGACGGCTAATGAAAAACTGTTTTTT
CDR3 protein: CASQGGTANEKLFF

J gene: TRBJ2-5
clone size: .
V gene: TRBV9
D gene: .
CDR3 DNA: TGTGCCAGCAGCGTAGGGGGGACCGACGAGACCCAGTACTTC
CDR3 protein: CASSVGGTDETQYF

J gene: TRBJ2-7
clone size: .
V gene: TRBV7-2
D gene: TRBD2
CDR3 DNA: TGTGCCAGCAGCCAAACTAGCGGGGGGGCCCACGAGCAGTACTTC
CDR3 protein: CASSQTSGGAHEQYF

J gene: TRBJ1-1
clone size: .
V gene: TRBV4-3
D gene: TRBD1
CDR3 DNA: TGCGCCAGCAGCCAAGATTTGGGACAGGGGTACACTGAAGCTTTCTTT
CDR3 protein: CASSQDLGQGYTEAFF

J gene: TRBJ1-3
clone size: .
V gene: TRBV15
D gene: .
CDR3 DNA: TGTGCCACCAGCAAAGAGGGACACTTCTCTGGAAACACCATATATTTT
CDR3 protein: CATSKEGHFSGNTIYF

J gene: TRBJ1-2
clone size: .
V gene: TRBV5-6
D gene: TRBD1
CDR3 DNA: TGTGCCAGCAGCCGGCGGGACAGGGGATATGGCTACACCTTC
CDR3 protein: CASSRRDRGYGYTF

J gene: TRBJ2-6
clone size: .
V gene: TRBV6-2/TRBV6-3
D gene: .
CDR3 DNA: TGTGCCAGCAGCTATGTGGACCCGGGACCAGGCTCTGGGGCCAACGTCCTGACTTTC
CDR3 protein: CASSYVDPGPGSGANVLTF

J gene: TRBJ1-5
clone size: .
V gene: TRBV7-9
D gene: .
CDR3 DNA: TGTGCCAGCAGCTTACTGGATAATCAGCCCCAGCATTTT
CDR3 protein: CASSLLDNQPQHF

J gene: TRBJ1-5
clone size: few
V gene: TRBV30
D gene: .
CDR3 DNA: TGTGCCTGGAGTCTCGGGAGAGAAGGGAATCAGCCCCAGCATTTT
CDR3 protein: CAWSLGREGNQPQHF

J gene: TRBJ2-7
clone size: once
V gene: TRBV30
D gene: .
CDR3 DNA: TGTGCCTGGAGGATCGCCGGGCTTACCTACGAGCAGTACTTC
CDR3 protein: CAWRIAGLTYEQYF

J gene: TRBJ2-7
clone size: once
V gene: TRBV5-5
D gene: .
CDR3 DNA: TGTGCCAGCAGCTTTCTGGGATACGAGCAGTACTTC
CDR3 protein: CASSFLGYEQYF

J gene: TRBJ1-1
clone size: .
V gene: TRBV18
D gene: .
CDR3 DNA: TGTGCCAGCTCGCAGACAGTTGCGGACACTGAAGCTTTCTTT
CDR3 protein: CASSQTVADTEAFF

J gene: TRBJ2-5
clone size: once
V gene: TRBV7-7
D gene: .
CDR3 DNA: TGTGCCAGCAGCTTCGGGGGAACCCAAGAGACCCAGTACTTC
CDR3 protein: CASSFGGTQETQYF

J gene: TRBJ1-5
clone size: once
V gene: TRBV3-1/TRBV3-2
D gene: .
CDR3 DNA: TGTGCCAGCAGCCAAGGAGAGAATCAGCCCCAGCATTTT
CDR3 protein: CASSQGENQPQHF

J gene: TRBJ2-1
clone size: .
V gene: TRBV6-5
D gene: TRBD1
CDR3 DNA: TGTGCCAGCAGTTACTCGAGTAAGGGGGCTGATAATGAGCAGTTCTTC
CDR3 protein: CASSYSSKGADNEQFF

J gene: TRBJ1-2
clone size: .
V gene: TRBV6-1
D gene: .
CDR3 DNA: TGTGCCAGCAGTGACACACATACAACCTATGGCTACACCTTC
CDR3 protein: CASSDTHTTYGYTF

J gene: TRBJ1-2
clone size: .
V gene: TRBV9
D gene: .
CDR3 DNA: TGTGCCAGCAGCGTAGGTCTGGACTATGGCTACACCTTC
CDR3 protein: CASSVGLDYGYTF

J gene: TRBJ1-3
clone size: .
V gene: TRBV21-1
D gene: .
CDR3 DNA: TGTGCCAGCAGCAAAGTTCGAGAGGGGAGCGGAAACACCATATATTTT
CDR3 protein: CASSKVREGSGNTIYF

J gene: TRBJ1-4
clone size: .
V gene: TRBV19
D gene: .
CDR3 DNA: TGTGCCAGTAGTCCTTTGGCAGCTTTTGGGGATGAAAAACTGTTTTTT
CDR3 protein: CASSPLAAFGDEKLFF

J gene: TRBJ1-1
clone size: few
V gene: TRBV6-5
D gene: TRBD1
CDR3 DNA: TGTGCCAGCAGCCGATCTGGACAGGGCCAGCTTGAAGCTTTCTTT
CDR3 protein: CASSRSGQGQLEAFF

J gene: TRBJ2-7
clone size: .
V gene: TRBV5-8
D gene: .
CDR3 DNA: TGTGCCAGCAGCCAACCGACCGGGAAAGGAGGAATCTACGAGCAGTACTTC
CDR3 protein: CASSQPTGKGGIYEQYF

J gene: TRBJ2-7
clone size: .
V gene: TRBV6-5
D gene: .
CDR3 DNA: TGTGCCAGCAGCAGATCCTTCAGCTACGAGCAGTACTTC
CDR3 protein: CASSRSFSYEQYF

J gene: TRBJ2-3
clone size: .
V gene: TRBV19
D gene: .
CDR3 DNA: TGTGCCAGTAGTAGAGAAGAATCGGTGTATACGCAGTATTTT
CDR3 protein: CASSREESVYTQYF

J gene: TRBJ1-2
clone size: .
V gene: TRBV30
D gene: .
CDR3 DNA: TGTGCCTGGATTGGACACTCTAACTATGGCTACACCTTC
CDR3 protein: CAWIGHSNYGYTF

J gene: TRBJ2-3
clone size: .
V gene: TRBV6-5
D gene: .
CDR3 DNA: TGTGCCAGCAGCGGGGGCTCCGGAGATACGCAGTATTTT
CDR3 protein: CASSGGSGDTQYF

J gene: TRBJ2-1
clone size: .
V gene: TRBV25-1
D gene: TRBD2
CDR3 DNA: TGTGCCAGCAGTGAGGCGGGAGTAGACTACAATGAGCAGTTCTTC
CDR3 protein: CASSEAGVDYNEQFF

J gene: TRBJ1-2
clone size: .
V gene: TRBV5-1
D gene: TRBD1
CDR3 DNA: TGCGCCAGCAGATCCGGGACAGGGGTCTATGGCTACACCTTC
CDR3 protein: CASRSGTGVYGYTF

J gene: TRBJ2-1
clone size: .
V gene: TRBV6-5
D gene: .
CDR3 DNA: TGTGCCAGCAGCGTAGCCGGCAATGAGCAGTTCTTC
CDR3 protein: CASSVAGNEQFF

J gene: TRBJ1-1
clone size: .
V gene: TRBV11-2
D gene: .
CDR3 DNA: TGTGCCAGCAGCCCCTCGAGGACTGAAGCTTTCTTT
CDR3 protein: CASSPSRTEAFF

J gene: TRBJ1-4
clone size: .
V gene: TRBV7-9
D gene: TRBD1
CDR3 DNA: TGTGCCAGCAGCTTAGGGGAACAGGGGGGTCCCGAAAAACTGTTTTTT
CDR3 protein: CASSLGEQGGPEKLFF

J gene: TRBJ1-2
clone size: .
V gene: TRBV4-2
D gene: .
CDR3 DNA: TGTGCCAGCAGCCAAGATACGCGGGCTGGCTACACCTTC
CDR3 protein: CASSQDTRAGYTF

J gene: TRBJ2-7
clone size: .
V gene: TRBV6-2/TRBV6-3
D gene: TRBD1
CDR3 DNA: TGTGCCAGCAGTAGGGGACAGGGTCCCTACGAGCAGTACTTC
CDR3 protein: CASSRGQGPYEQYF

J gene: TRBJ1-1
clone size: .
V gene: TRBV2
D gene: .
CDR3 DNA: TGTGCCAGCAGCGGTGGTTGGGTCGCTGAAGCTTTCTTT
CDR3 protein: CASSGGWVAEAFF

J gene: TRBJ1-2
clone size: .
V gene: TRBV2
D gene: .
CDR3 DNA: TGTGCCAGCAGACCAGTATTCTATGGCTACACCTTC
CDR3 protein: CASRPVFYGYTF

J gene: TRBJ2-2
clone size: .
V gene: TRBV19
D gene: .
CDR3 DNA: TGTGCCAGTAGTCCAGGGGCTGACACCGGGGAGCTGTTTTTT
CDR3 protein: CASSPGADTGELFF

J gene: TRBJ2-1
clone size: .
V gene: TRBV11-3
D gene: .
CDR3 DNA: TGTGCCAGCAGCCCCCAAAGAGGAGAGGAGCAGTTCTTC
CDR3 protein: CASSPQRGEEQFF

J gene: TRBJ2-5
clone size: .
V gene: TRBV7-2
D gene: .
CDR3 DNA: TGTGCCAGCAGCTTATATCCCAGGGCCGGTAGCTCGGCCCAGTACTTC
CDR3 protein: CASSLYPRAGSSAQYF

J gene: TRBJ1-2
clone size: .
V gene: TRBV27
D gene: .
CDR3 DNA: TGTGCCAGCAGTTCCCCTTTGGGGGGTGGCTACACCTTC
CDR3 protein: CASSSPLGGGYTF